These 3 T cell receptor beta chains were sequenced from one sample in a study of blood T cell repertoires in COVID-19. Here immunoSEQ multiplex PCR was the method, and the copy in TCRdb shows in-frame clones only, minus some. The table lists about 69,000 clones, around 87% of them singletons. The sequenced sample consisted of peripheral blood. The source is a man between 45 and 60 years old with acute or convalescent COVID-19.

V gene TRBV27 combines with J gene TRBJ1-1; D is unresolved. The CDR3 totals 15 residues. Trimming took 3 bases from V and 1 from J, leaving 12 bases between them. Germline-derived CDR1 and CDR2 are MNHEY and SMNVEV (reference sequence). CDR3 region: CASSFNLQANTEAFF. CDR3 DNA: TGTGCCAGCAGTTTCAATCTTCAAGCGAACACTGAAGCTTTCTTT.

CDR3 region: CASSVTGASVYEQYF. In DNA, the CDR3 is TGCGCCAGCAGCGTGACAGGGGCTAGCGTTTACGAGCAGTACTTC. The chain is built from TRBV5-1 and TRBJ2-7; 8 bases map to TRBD1. Germline CDR1 is SGHRS and CDR2 is YFSETQ. The CDR3 runs to 15 residues. J was trimmed by 4 bases and V by 4 bases; bases with no gene match: 10.

V is TRBV11-2 and J is TRBJ1-6, with TRBD1 matching 7 bases. Germline-derived CDR1 and CDR2 are SGHAT and FQNNGV. The ends lost 5 bases at V and 7 bases at J; junction bases unmatched: 5. The CDR3 has 14 residues. DNA of the CDR3: TGTGCCAGCAGCACGGACAGGTTCAATTCACCCCTCCACTTT. It translates to CASSTDRFNSPLHF.